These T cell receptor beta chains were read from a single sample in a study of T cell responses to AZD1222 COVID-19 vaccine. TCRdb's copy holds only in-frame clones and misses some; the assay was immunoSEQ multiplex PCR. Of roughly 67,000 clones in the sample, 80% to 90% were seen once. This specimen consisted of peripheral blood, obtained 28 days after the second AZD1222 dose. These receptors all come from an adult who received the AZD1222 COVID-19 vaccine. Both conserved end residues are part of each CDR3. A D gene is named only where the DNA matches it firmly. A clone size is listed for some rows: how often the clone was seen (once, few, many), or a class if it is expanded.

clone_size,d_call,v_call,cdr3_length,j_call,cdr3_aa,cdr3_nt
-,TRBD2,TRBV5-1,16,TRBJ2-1,CASCRPLAGEVDEQFF,TGCGCCAGCTGCAGACCACTAGCGGGAGAGGTCGATGAGCAGTTCTTC
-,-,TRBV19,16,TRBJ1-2,CASSSFDTVRNYGYTF,TGTGCCAGTAGTTCTTTCGATACAGTGAGGAACTATGGCTACACCTTC
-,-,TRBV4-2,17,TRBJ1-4,CASSQDGKVGTNEKLFF,TGTGCCAGCAGCCAAGATGGGAAGGTTGGAACTAATGAAAAACTGTTTTTT
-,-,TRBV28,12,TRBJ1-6,CASSTGPGPLHF,TGTGCCAGCAGCACAGGTCCCGGGCCCCTCCACTTT
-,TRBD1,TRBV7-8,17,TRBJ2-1,CASSFTLRTGGRNEQFF,TGTGCCAGCAGCTTTACCCTCAGGACAGGGGGCCGCAATGAGCAGTTCTTC
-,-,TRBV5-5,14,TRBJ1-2,CASSLDHSKGGYTF,TGTGCCAGCAGCTTGGACCACTCTAAGGGCGGCTACACCTTC
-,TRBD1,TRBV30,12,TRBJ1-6,CAWDRDGSPLHF,TGTGCCTGGGACAGGGATGGTTCACCCCTCCACTTT
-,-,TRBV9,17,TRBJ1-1,CASSAAMDSLMNTEAFF,TGTGCCAGCAGCGCCGCCATGGACAGCCTCATGAACACTGAAGCTTTCTTT
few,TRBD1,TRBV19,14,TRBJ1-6,CASSIQGVGSPLHF,TGTGCCAGTAGTATACAGGGGGTTGGTTCACCCCTCCACTTT
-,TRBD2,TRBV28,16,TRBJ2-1,CASSLHQGLAANEQFF,TGTGCCAGCAGTCTCCACCAAGGGCTAGCGGCCAATGAGCAGTTCTTC
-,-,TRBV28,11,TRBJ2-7,CASSLWPEQYF,TGTGCCAGCAGTTTATGGCCCGAGCAGTACTTC
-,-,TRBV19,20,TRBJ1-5,CASSKGRGSMAPGVVQPQHF,TGTGCCAGTAGTAAGGGGCGAGGCTCTATGGCTCCGGGCGTAGTTCAGCCCCAGCATTTT
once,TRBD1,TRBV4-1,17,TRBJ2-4,CASSQTRDSVAKNIQYF,TGCGCCAGCAGCCAAACCCGGGACAGTGTAGCCAAAAACATTCAGTACTTC
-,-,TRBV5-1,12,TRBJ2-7,CASSADRYEQYF,TGCGCCAGCAGCGCAGACAGATACGAGCAGTACTTC
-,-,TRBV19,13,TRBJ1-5,CASSTPSGAPQHF,TGTGCCAGTAGTACCCCGTCCGGGGCGCCCCAGCATTTT
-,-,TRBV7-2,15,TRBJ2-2,CASSFLRTNTGELFF,TGTGCCAGCAGCTTCTTGCGGACGAACACCGGGGAGCTGTTTTTT
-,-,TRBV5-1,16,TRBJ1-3,CASSLTPPDSGNTIYF,TGCGCCAGCAGCTTGACTCCGCCGGACTCTGGAAACACCATATATTTT
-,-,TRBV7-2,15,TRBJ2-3,CASSLVAGMADTQYF,TGTGCCAGCAGCTTAGTAGCAGGGATGGCAGATACGCAGTATTTT
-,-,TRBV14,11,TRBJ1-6,CASSHNSPLHF,TGTGCCAGCAGCCATAATTCACCCCTCCACTTT
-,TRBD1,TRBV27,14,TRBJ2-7,CASSPNGQGKEQYF,TGTGCCAGCAGTCCGAATGGACAGGGGAAGGAGCAGTACTTC
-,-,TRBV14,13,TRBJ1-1,CASSQGWVTEAFF,TGTGCCAGCAGCCAAGGCTGGGTCACTGAAGCTTTCTTT
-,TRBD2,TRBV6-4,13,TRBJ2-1,CATSNDLGGEQFF,TGTGCCACCTCTAACGACCTCGGGGGGGAGCAGTTCTTC
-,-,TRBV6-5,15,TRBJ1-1,CASSHPRGENTEAFF,TGTGCCAGCAGTCATCCTAGAGGCGAGAACACTGAAGCTTTCTTT
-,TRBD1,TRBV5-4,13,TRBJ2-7,CASRAQGVYEQYF,TGTGCCAGCAGAGCACAGGGGGTTTACGAGCAGTACTTC
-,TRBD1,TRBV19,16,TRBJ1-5,CASSMDRGPSNQPQHF,TGTGCCAGTAGTATGGACAGGGGGCCGAGCAATCAGCCCCAGCATTTT
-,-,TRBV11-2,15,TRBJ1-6,CASSLGPGRNSPLHF,TGTGCCAGCAGCTTAGGTCCGGGAAGGAATTCACCCCTCCACTTT
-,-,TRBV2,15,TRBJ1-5,CASSVDDYSNQPQHF,TGTGCCAGCAGTGTCGACGACTATAGCAATCAGCCCCAGCATTTT